This T cell receptor (beta chain) was profiled in a study of OX40 agonist ivuxolimab in advanced cancers. Profiled with immunoSEQ multiplex PCR; TCRdb holds only in-frame clones, not every one. There are tens of thousands of clones in the sample; around 89% occur only once, and approximately 15% lies in the top ten. This CDR3 contains 13 residues. With 1 base removed from V and 3 bases from J, the gap between germline ends came to 5 bases. Germline V gives CDR1 SGHRS, CDR2 YFSETQ. The sequence came from an adult with an advanced solid tumor such as melanoma, head and neck, liver or kidney cancer. This chain joins TRBV5-1 and TRBJ2-1; D is uncertain. This material consisted of CD4+ or CD8+ T cells sorted from blood, taken in a trial of the OX40 agonist ivuxolimab. The CDR3 DNA follows: TGCGCCAGCAGCTTGACGGGCTACAATGAGCAGTTCTTC. Translated, it gives CASSLTGYNEQFF.